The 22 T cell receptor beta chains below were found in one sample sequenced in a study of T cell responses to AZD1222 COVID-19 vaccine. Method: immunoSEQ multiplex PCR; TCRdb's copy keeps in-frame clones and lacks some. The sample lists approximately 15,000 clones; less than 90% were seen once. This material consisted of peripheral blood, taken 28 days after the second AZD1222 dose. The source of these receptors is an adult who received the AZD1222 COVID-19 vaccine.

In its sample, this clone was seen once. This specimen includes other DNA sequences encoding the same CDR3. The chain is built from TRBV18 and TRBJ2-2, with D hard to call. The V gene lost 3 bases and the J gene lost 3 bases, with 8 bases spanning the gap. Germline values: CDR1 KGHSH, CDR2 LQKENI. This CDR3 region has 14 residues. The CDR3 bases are TGTGCCAGCTCACCCCCCGTCGACACCGGGGAGCTGTTTTTT. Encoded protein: CASSPPVDTGELFF. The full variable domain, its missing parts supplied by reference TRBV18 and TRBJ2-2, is NAGVMQNPRHLVRRRGQEARLRCSPMKGHSHVYWYRQLPEEGLKFMVYLQKENIIDESGMPKERFSAEFPKEGPSILRIQQVVRGDSAAYFCASSPPVDTGELFFGEGSRLTVL.

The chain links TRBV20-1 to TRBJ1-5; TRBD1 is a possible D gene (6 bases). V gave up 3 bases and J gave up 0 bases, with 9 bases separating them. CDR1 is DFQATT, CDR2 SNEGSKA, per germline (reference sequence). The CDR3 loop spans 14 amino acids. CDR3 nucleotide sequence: TGCAGTGCTAGTCCACAGGGTAGCAATCAGCCCCAGCATTTT. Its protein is CSASPQGSNQPQHF.

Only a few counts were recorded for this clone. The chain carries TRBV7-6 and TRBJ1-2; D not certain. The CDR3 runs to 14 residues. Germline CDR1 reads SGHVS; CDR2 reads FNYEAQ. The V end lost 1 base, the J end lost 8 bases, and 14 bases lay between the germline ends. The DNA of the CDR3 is TGTGCCAGCAGCTTAGTAATTGGGGTAGAAGGCTACACCTTC. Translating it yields CASSLVIGVEGYTF.

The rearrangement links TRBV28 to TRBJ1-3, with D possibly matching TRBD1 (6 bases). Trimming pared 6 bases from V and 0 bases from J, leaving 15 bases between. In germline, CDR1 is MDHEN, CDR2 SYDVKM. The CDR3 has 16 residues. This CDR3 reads CASSPGQLYSGNTIYF. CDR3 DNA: TGTGCCAGCAGCCCCGGACAGCTTTACTCTGGAAACACCATATATTTT.

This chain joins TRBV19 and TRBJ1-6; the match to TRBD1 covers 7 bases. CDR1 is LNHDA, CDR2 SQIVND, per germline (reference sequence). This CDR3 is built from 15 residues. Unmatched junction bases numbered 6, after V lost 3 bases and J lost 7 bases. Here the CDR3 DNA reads TGTGCCAGTAGTATCTCCGGACAGGTGAATTCACCCCTCCACTTT. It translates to CASSISGQVNSPLHF.

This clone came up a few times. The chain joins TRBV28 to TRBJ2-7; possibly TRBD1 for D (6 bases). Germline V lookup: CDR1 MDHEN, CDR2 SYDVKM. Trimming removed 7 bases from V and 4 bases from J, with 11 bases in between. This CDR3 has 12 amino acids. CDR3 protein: CASNEQGYEQYF. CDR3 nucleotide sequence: TGTGCCAGCAACGAACAGGGATACGAGCAGTACTTC.

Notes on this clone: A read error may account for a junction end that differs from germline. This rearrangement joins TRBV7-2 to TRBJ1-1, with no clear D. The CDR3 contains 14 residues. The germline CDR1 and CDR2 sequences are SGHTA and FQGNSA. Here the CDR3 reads CASSLAGITSPPTF. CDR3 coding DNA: TGTGCCAGCAGCTTAGCGGGAATCACCTCTCCACCCACCTTT. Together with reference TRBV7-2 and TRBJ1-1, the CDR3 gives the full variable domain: GAGVSQSPSNKVTEKGKDVELRCDPISGHTALYWYRQSLGQGLEFLIYFQGNSAPDKSGLPSDRFSAERTGGSVSTLTIQRTQQEDSAVYLCASSLAGITSPPTFGQGTRLTVV.

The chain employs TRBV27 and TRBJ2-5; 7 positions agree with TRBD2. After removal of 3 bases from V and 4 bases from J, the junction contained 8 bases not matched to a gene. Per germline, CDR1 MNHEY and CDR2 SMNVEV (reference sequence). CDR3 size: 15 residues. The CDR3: CASSFRPGLPETQYF. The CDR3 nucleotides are TGTGCCAGCAGTTTTCGCCCGGGACTACCAGAGACCCAGTACTTC.

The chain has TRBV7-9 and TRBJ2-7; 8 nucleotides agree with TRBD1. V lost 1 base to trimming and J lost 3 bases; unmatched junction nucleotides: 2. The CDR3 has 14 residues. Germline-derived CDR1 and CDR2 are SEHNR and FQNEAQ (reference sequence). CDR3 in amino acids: CASSLGGTGYEQYF. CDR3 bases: TGTGCCAGCAGCTTAGGAGGGACAGGCTACGAGCAGTACTTC. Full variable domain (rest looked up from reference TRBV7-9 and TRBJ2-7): DTGVSQNPRHKITKRGQNVTFRCDPISEHNRLYWYRQTLGQGPEFLTYFQNEAQLEKSRLLSDRFSAERPKGSFSTLEIQRTEQGDSAMYLCASSLGGTGYEQYFGPGTRLTVT.

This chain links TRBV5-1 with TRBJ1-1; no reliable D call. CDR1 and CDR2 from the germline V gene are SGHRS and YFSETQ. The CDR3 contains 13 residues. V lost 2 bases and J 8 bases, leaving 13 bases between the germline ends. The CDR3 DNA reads TGCGCCAGCAGCTTACGGGGAGGAGTGGAAGCTTTCTTT. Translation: CASSLRGGVEAFF.

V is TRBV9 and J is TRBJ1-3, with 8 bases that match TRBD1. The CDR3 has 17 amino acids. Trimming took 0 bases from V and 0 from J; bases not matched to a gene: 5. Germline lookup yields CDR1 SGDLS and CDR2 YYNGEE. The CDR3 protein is CASSVAQGAGSGNTIYF. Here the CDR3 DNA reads TGTGCCAGCAGCGTAGCGCAGGGGGCAGGCTCTGGAAACACCATATATTTT. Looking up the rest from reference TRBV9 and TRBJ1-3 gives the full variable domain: DSGVTQTPKHLITATGQRVTLRCSPRSGDLSVYWYQQSLDQGLQFLIQYYNGEERAKGNILERFSAQQFPDLHSELNLSSLELGDSALYFCASSVAQGAGSGNTIYFGEGSWLTVV.

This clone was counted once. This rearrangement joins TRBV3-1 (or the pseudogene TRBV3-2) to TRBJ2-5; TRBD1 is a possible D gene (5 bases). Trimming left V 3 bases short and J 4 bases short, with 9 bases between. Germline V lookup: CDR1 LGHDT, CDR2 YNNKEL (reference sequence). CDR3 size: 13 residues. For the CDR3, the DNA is TGTGCCAGCAGCCACTGGGGCGGAGAGACCCAGTACTTC. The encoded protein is CASSHWGGETQYF.

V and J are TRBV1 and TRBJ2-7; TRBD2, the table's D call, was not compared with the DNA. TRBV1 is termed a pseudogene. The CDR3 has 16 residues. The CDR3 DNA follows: TGCACCAGCAGCCAAGATGGGAGTACTAGGACCTACGAGCAGTACTTC. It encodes CTSSQDGSTRTYEQYF.

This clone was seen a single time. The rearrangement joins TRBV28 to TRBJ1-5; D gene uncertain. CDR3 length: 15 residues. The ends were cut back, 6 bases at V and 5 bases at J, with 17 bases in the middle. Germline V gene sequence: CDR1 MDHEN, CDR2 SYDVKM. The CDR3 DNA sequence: TGTGCCAGCAGCCCCCGGCAGACGGCGCATCAGCCCCAGCATTTT. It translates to CASSPRQTAHQPQHF.

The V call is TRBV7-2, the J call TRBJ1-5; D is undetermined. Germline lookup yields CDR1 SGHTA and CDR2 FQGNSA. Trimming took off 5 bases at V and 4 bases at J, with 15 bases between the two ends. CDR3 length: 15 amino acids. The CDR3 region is CASSPVHNGNQPQHF. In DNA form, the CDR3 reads TGTGCCAGCAGCCCCGTGCATAACGGGAATCAGCCCCAGCATTTT.

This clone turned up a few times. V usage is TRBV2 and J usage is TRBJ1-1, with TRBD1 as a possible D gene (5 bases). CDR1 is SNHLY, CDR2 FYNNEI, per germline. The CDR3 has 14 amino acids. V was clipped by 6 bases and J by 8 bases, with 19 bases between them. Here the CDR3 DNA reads TGTGCCAGCAGCCCCCTCCTTGGGGGGGAGGAAGCTTTCTTT. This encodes CASSPLLGGEEAFF.

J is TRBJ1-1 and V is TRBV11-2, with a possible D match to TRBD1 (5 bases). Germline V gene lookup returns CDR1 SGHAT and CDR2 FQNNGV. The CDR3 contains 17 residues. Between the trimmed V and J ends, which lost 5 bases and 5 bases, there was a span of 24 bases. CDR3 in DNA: TGTGCCAGCAGCGAGAAGGCCCCGGGGACCGTTCGGACTGAAGCTTTCTTT. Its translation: CASSEKAPGTVRTEAFF.

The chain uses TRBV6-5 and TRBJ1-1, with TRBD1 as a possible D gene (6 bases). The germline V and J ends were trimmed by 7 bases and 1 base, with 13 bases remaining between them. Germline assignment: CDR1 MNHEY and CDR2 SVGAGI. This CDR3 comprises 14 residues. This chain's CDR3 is CASKGETGNTEAFF. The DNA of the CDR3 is TGTGCCAGCAAGGGAGAGACAGGGAACACTGAAGCTTTCTTT.

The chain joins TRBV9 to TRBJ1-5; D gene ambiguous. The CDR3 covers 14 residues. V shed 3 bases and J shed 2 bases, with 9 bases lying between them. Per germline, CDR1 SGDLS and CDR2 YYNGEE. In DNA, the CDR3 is TGTGCCAGCAGCGCTAATAAGGGCAATCAGCCCCAGCATTTT. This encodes CASSANKGNQPQHF.

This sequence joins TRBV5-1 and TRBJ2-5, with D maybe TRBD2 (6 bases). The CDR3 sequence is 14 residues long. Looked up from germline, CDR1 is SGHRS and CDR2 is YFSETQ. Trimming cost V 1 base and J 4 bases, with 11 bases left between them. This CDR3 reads CASSLSGVGETQYF. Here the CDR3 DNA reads TGCGCCAGCAGCTTGTCGGGAGTGGGAGAGACCCAGTACTTC.

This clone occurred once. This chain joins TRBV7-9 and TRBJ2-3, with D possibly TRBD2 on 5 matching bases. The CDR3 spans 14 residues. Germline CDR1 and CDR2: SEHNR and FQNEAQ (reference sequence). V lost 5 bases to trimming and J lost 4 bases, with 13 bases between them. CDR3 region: CASSGAASPDTQYF. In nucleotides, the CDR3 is TGTGCCAGCAGCGGTGCGGCTAGCCCAGATACGCAGTATTTT.

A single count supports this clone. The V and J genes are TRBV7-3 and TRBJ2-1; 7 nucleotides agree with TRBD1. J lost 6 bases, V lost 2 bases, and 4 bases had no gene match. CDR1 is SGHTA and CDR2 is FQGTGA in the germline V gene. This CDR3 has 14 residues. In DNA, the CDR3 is TGTGCCAGCAGCTTAGACAGGGCCCCCAATGAGCAGTTCTTC. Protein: CASSLDRAPNEQFF.